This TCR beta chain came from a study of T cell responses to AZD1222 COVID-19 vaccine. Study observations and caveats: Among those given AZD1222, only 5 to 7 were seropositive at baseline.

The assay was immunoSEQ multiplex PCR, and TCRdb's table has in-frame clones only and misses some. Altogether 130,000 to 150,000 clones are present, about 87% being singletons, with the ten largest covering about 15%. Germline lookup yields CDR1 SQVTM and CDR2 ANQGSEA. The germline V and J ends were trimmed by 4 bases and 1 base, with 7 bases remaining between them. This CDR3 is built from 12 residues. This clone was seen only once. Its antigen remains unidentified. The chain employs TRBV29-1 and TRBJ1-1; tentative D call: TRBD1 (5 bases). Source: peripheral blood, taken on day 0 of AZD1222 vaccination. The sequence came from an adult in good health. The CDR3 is CSVAGENTEAFF. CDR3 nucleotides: TGCAGCGTTGCGGGGGAGAACACTGAAGCTTTCTTT.